The 16 T cell receptor beta chains listed next were all sequenced from one sample in a study of regulatory T cells in long-lasting Graves disease. Time point reported: newly diagnosed GD, antithyroid drugs for less than 3 months. The TCR library was made from RNA that had been extracted from PBMCs in TRIzol. For TCR beta, libraries came from iRepertoire HTBI primers and Arm-PCR of CDR3 regions. TCRdb processed the multiplex PCR reads anew with MiXCR; each CDR3 protein has one entry. The sample shows over 350,000 distinct CDR3 sequences, about 15% of them seen only once. This sample also appeared in a second study, on T cells in Graves' hyperthyroidism and ophthalmopathy.

This sample comprised peripheral blood mononuclear cells (PBMCs), obtained at new diagnosis, from a patient treated with antithyroid drugs. The receptors were gathered from a woman aged 40 to 50 with Graves disease.

Ten or more counts support this clonotype. The chain carries TRBV11-3 and TRBJ2-5, with 8 bases lining up with TRBD1. After removal of 5 bases from V and 1 base from J, the junction contained 9 bases not matched to a gene. The CDR3 length is 16 residues. The germline V gene has CDR1 SGHNT and CDR2 YENEEA. In nucleotides, the CDR3 is TGTGCCAGCAGCCCCCGACAGGGGACCTTCCAAGAGACCCAGTACTTC. Translated: CASSPRQGTFQETQYF.

This clonotype has more than one count but fewer than ten. The CDR3 region is CASSYSASGRPAGANVLTF. Written as DNA, the CDR3 is TGTGCCAGCAGTTACTCGGCTAGCGGGCGGCCGGCAGGGGCCAACGTCCTGACTTTC. The chain carries TRBV6-2 or TRBV6-3 and TRBJ2-6; TRBD2 agrees at 8 bases. The CDR3 loop spans 19 amino acids. Germline CDR1 reads MNHEY; CDR2 reads SVGEGT. Germline trimming cut 0 bases from V and 4 bases from J; bases unmatched to any gene: 11.

There are many counts of this clonotype. This chain joins TRBV12-3 or TRBV12-4 and TRBJ2-3, with D perhaps TRBD1 or TRBD2 (6 bases each). V lost 4 bases to trimming and J lost 1 base, with 15 bases between them. The CDR3 has 16 amino acids. The CDR3 reads CASSSRDIIRTDTQYF. CDR3 nucleotide sequence: TGTGCCAGCAGTTCGCGGGACATTATCCGCACAGATACGCAGTATTTT.

This clonotype was observed many times. The CDR3 loop is CASSPLGSTDTQYF. For the CDR3, the DNA is TGTGCCAGCAGCCCTCTTGGGAGCACAGATACGCAGTATTTT. The chain combines TRBV2 with TRBJ2-3; no clear D gene. Trimming removed 6 bases from V and 0 bases from J, with 10 bases in between. Germline CDR1 reads SNHLY; CDR2 reads FYNNEI. This CDR3 has 14 residues.

The chain employs TRBV9 and TRBJ2-1; D ambiguous. The CDR3 has 14 amino acids. The germline V gene encodes CDR1 SGDLS and CDR2 YYNGEE. V shed 3 bases and J shed 6 bases, with 13 bases lying between them. Here the CDR3 reads CASSARSFGNEQFF. DNA for the CDR3: TGTGCCAGCAGCGCTAGGAGTTTTGGCAATGAGCAGTTCTTC.

This clonotype was observed at least ten times. This rearrangement joins TRBV7-2 to TRBJ2-1; 10 nucleotides line up with TRBD1. Germline CDR1 reads SGHTA; CDR2 reads FQGNSA. The CDR3 is made up of 16 amino acids. With V trimmed by 5 bases and J by 4 bases, 8 bases remained unmatched. The CDR3 here is CASSASRDRGYNEQFF. CDR3 nucleotides: TGTGCCAGCAGCGCAAGTCGGGACAGGGGATACAATGAGCAGTTCTTC.

Ten or more counts support this clonotype. The chain couples TRBV7-3 to TRBJ2-1; D unresolved. The CDR3 consists of 15 residues. The germline V gene has CDR1 SGHTA and CDR2 FQGTGA. Trimming removed 5 bases from V and 0 bases from J, with 11 bases in between. The CDR3 region has the DNA TGTGCCAGCAGCCGGACCCGAAGCTCCTACAATGAGCAGTTCTTC. Protein: CASSRTRSSYNEQFF.

Comments on this clonotype: A read error may explain this, as a much larger clone is one base away. V usage is TRBV18 and J usage is TRBJ1-2; D unclear. This CDR3 is 12 amino acids long. Germline V gene lookup returns CDR1 KGHSH and CDR2 LQKENI. CDR3 DNA: TGTGCCAGCTCACGACCTACGGATGGCTTCACCTTC. Residues: CASSRPTDGFTF.

J is TRBJ2-1 and V is TRBV7-8, with 12 bases that match TRBD2. The length of the CDR3 is 18 residues. Per the germline V gene, CDR1 is SGHVS and CDR2 is FQNEAQ. Germline trimming cut 5 bases from V and 4 bases from J; bases unmatched to any gene: 12. The CDR3 DNA reads TGTGCCAGCAGCCTACCGGGGGCTGGACTAGCGGGGTACAATGAGCAGTTCTTC. Encoded protein: CASSLPGAGLAGYNEQFF.

This clonotype was observed many times. The V call is TRBV28, the J call TRBJ2-7; tentative D call: TRBD1 (6 bases). Trimming cost V 2 bases and J 1 base, with 12 bases left between them. The CDR3 has 15 residues. CDR1 and CDR2 from the germline V gene are MDHEN and SYDVKM. The CDR3 region is CASSLSRGKSYEQYF. The CDR3 DNA is TGTGCCAGCAGTTTAAGCAGGGGAAAATCCTACGAGCAGTACTTC.

The chain employs TRBV27 and TRBJ2-7; no clear D gene. Germline values: CDR1 MNHEY, CDR2 SMNVEV (reference sequence). The CDR3 sequence is 16 residues long. Trimming shortened V by 1 base and J by 2 bases, and 15 bases separated the two germline ends. CDR3 coding DNA: TGTGCCAGCAGTTTATTAGCCTCGGGTCCTACCTACGAGCAGTACTTC. Protein product: CASSLLASGPTYEQYF.

The chain uses TRBV4-1 and TRBJ1-4; maybe TRBD1 (5 bases). Trimming cost V 3 bases and J 8 bases, with 19 bases left between them. The germline V gene has CDR1 MGHRA and CDR2 YSYEKL. The CDR3 covers 16 residues. The DNA of the CDR3 is TGCGCCAGCAGCCAGGGCTCCCGGGACCTATTCGAAAAACTGTTTTTT. Amino acids: CASSQGSRDLFEKLFF.

This chain uses TRBV14 with TRBJ2-7; TRBD1 matches at 10 bases. V was pared by 3 bases and J by 2 bases, with 4 bases of the junction left unmatched. Germline V lookup: CDR1 SGHDN, CDR2 FVKESK. The CDR3 runs 15 residues. The CDR3 reads CASSHRGQGAYEQYF. The DNA of the CDR3 is TGTGCCAGCAGCCACCGAGGACAGGGGGCCTACGAGCAGTACTTC.

This clonotype was observed many times. The rearrangement uses TRBV2 and TRBJ2-3; weak D call: TRBD2 (6 bases). The CDR3 is made up of 17 amino acids. Germline loops: CDR1 SNHLY, CDR2 FYNNEI. The ends were cut back, 6 bases at V and 2 bases at J, with 21 bases in the middle. The CDR3 here is CASRPHNGGRSTDTQYF. The CDR3, as DNA: TGTGCCAGCAGACCCCACAATGGGGGGAGATCCACAGATACGCAGTATTTT.

Note on this clonotype: A read error may explain this, as a much larger clone is one base away. The chain has TRBV24-1 and TRBJ2-5; unclear D gene. V gave up 3 bases and J gave up 0 bases, with 13 bases separating them. Germline V lookup: CDR1 KGHDR, CDR2 SFDVKD. The CDR3 consists of 16 residues. The CDR3 DNA reads as TGTGCCACCAGTGATCCCGTGGGTGCTGACCAAGAGACCCAGTACTTC. Translated, it gives CATSDPVGADQETQYF.

About this clonotype itself: It may be a read error: a sequence one base away is much more abundant. V is TRBV15 and J is TRBJ2-2, with D unclear. This CDR3 spans 15 amino acids. CDR1 and CDR2 from the germline V gene are LNHNV and YYDKDF (reference sequence). The CDR3 loop is CTTSRDLGYAGELFF. The CDR3 nucleotides are TGTACCACCAGCAGAGATCTAGGCTACGCCGGGGAGCTGTTTTTT.